This T cell receptor beta chain was captured by sequencing in a study of blood T cell repertoires in COVID-19. Original analysis: Estimation of nucleated cell counts relied on the amplification of reference gene primers. Repertoires were generated with immunoSEQ multiplex PCR, while TCRdb's copy carries only in-frame clones and drops some. V and J calls and clone size are those listed in that table; D and trimming were worked out from the DNA. The data contain 90,000 to 100,000 clones, roughly 84% of them singletons. This CDR3 is built from 15 residues. Germline V gene lookup returns CDR1 SGHRS and CDR2 YFSETQ. Unmatched junction bases numbered 11, after V lost 4 bases and J lost 4 bases.

This clonotype originated in a man aged 70 or older with active or convalescent COVID-19. Source material: peripheral blood. The J gene is TRBJ2-7, the V gene TRBV5-1; TRBD1 matches 7 bases. CDR3 sequence (DNA): TGCGCCAGCAGCCTACAGGGACAGACCCTATACGAGCAGTACTTC. It codes for CASSLQGQTLYEQYF. Full variable domain (rest looked up from reference TRBV5-1 and TRBJ2-7): KAGVTQTPRYLIKTRGQQVTLSCSPISGHRSVSWYQQTPGQGLQFLFEYFSETQRNKGNFPGRFSGRQFSNSRSEMNVSTLELGDSALYLCASSLQGQTLYEQYFGPGTRLTVT.